The T cell receptor (beta chain) described here comes from a study of neoadjuvant anti-PD-1 for oral cavity cancer. Trimming removed 5 bases at V and 5 bases at J, with 9 bases between. The length of the CDR3 is 12 residues. CDR1 and CDR2 from the germline V gene are SEHNR and FQNEAQ (reference sequence). Study-wide results and limits: Larger post-treatment preexisting tumor clones tracked with greater tumor shrinkage. Higher pretreatment Treg/Th17 ratios tracked higher pretreatment blood clonality.

Tumor libraries mostly used roughly 5 ug genomic DNA, two replicates each. Some clones are missing from TCRdb's copy, which holds only in-frame ones; the method was immunoSEQ multiplex PCR. The table includes 4,500 to 6,000 clones, roughly 64% detected once. These oral cavity squamous cell carcinomas were HPV-negative and locally advanced. Turning to this clone: Its target is unknown.

This chain links TRBV7-9 with TRBJ2-5; possibly TRBD2 for D (6 bases). This clonotype originated in a person between 40 and 85 years old with oral cavity squamous cell carcinoma. The source was tumor tissue, collected before nivolumab (anti-PD-1) treatment. The CDR3 here is CASSQEGETQYF. In DNA, the CDR3 is TGTGCCAGCAGCCAGGAGGGGGAGACCCAGTACTTC. The entire variable domain, with the rest obtained from reference TRBV7-9 and TRBJ2-5, is as follows: DTGVSQNPRHKITKRGQNVTFRCDPISEHNRLYWYRQTLGQGPEFLTYFQNEAQLEKSRLLSDRFSAERPKGSFSTLEIQRTEQGDSAMYLCASSQEGETQYFGPGTRLLVL.